A selection of T cell receptor beta chains follows, all from one sample in a study of radiotherapy plus CTLA-4 blockade in lung cancer. Clones were read by immunoSEQ multiplex PCR, and TCRdb kept only the in-frame ones, dropping some. The data show 65,000 to 90,000 clones, around 86% seen once. The sequenced sample was peripheral blood, obtained from a patient treated with radiotherapy plus ipilimumab. Every receptor here comes from a human donor with non-small cell lung cancer that progressed on radiotherapy plus ipilimumab. The CDR3 runs from the conserved cysteine through the conserved F or W. The order of the fields is clone size, V gene, CDR3 length, D gene, J gene, CDR3 protein, CDR3 DNA. The D gene is left open where the match is weak. Some rows have no size entry. The others give once, few or many, or a class for an expanded clone.

abundance: NA
v_gene: TRBV2
len: 13
d_gene: NA
j_gene: TRBJ2-7
CDR3aa: CASSTRDHYEQYF
CDR3nt: TGTGCCAGCAGTACCCGGGACCACTACGAGCAGTACTTC

abundance: NA
v_gene: TRBV30
len: 13
d_gene: NA
j_gene: TRBJ2-5
CDR3aa: CAWNRDAQETQYF
CDR3nt: TGTGCCTGGAACCGGGACGCTCAAGAGACCCAGTACTTC

abundance: NA
v_gene: TRBV27
len: 15
d_gene: TRBD1
j_gene: TRBJ2-7
CDR3aa: CASSLVGQGSYEQYF
CDR3nt: TGTGCCAGCAGTTTAGTGGGACAGGGGTCCTACGAGCAGTACTTC

abundance: NA
v_gene: TRBV13
len: 13
d_gene: NA
j_gene: TRBJ2-1
CDR3aa: CASSSPGDNEQFF
CDR3nt: TGTGCCAGCAGCTCCCCGGGAGACAATGAGCAGTTCTTC

abundance: once
v_gene: TRBV7-7
len: 15
d_gene: NA
j_gene: TRBJ2-2
CDR3aa: CASSLGPGDTGELFF
CDR3nt: TGTGCTAGCAGCTTAGGTCCAGGGGACACCGGGGAGCTGTTTTTT

abundance: few
v_gene: TRBV6-6
len: 13
d_gene: NA
j_gene: TRBJ2-7
CDR3aa: CASSYSPQNEQYF
CDR3nt: TGTGCCAGCAGTTACTCTCCCCAGAACGAGCAGTACTTC

abundance: NA
v_gene: TRBV19
len: 14
d_gene: NA
j_gene: TRBJ2-7
CDR3aa: CASSTIAGSYEQYF
CDR3nt: TGTGCCAGTAGTACGATTGCAGGGTCCTACGAGCAGTACTTC

abundance: NA
v_gene: TRBV9
len: 16
d_gene: TRBD2
j_gene: TRBJ2-3
CDR3aa: CASSVSGTSGIDTQYF
CDR3nt: TGTGCCAGCAGCGTTTCCGGGACTAGCGGTATAGATACGCAGTATTTT

abundance: NA
v_gene: TRBV7-6
len: 12
d_gene: NA
j_gene: TRBJ2-3
CDR3aa: CASTAGTDTQYF
CDR3nt: TGTGCCAGCACCGCGGGCACAGATACGCAGTATTTT

abundance: NA
v_gene: TRBV27
len: 14
d_gene: TRBD2
j_gene: TRBJ2-1
CDR3aa: CASRLGLAGVEQFF
CDR3nt: TGTGCCAGCAGACTGGGGCTAGCGGGAGTTGAGCAGTTCTTC

abundance: NA
v_gene: TRBV28
len: 12
d_gene: NA
j_gene: TRBJ1-1
CDR3aa: CASMWGYTEAFF
CDR3nt: TGTGCCAGCATGTGGGGGTACACTGAAGCTTTCTTT

abundance: NA
v_gene: TRBV4-1
len: 14
d_gene: NA
j_gene: TRBJ2-5
CDR3aa: CASSQPGPRETQYF
CDR3nt: TGCGCCAGCAGCCAACCGGGGCCGCGAGAGACCCAGTACTTC

abundance: NA
v_gene: TRBV19
len: 14
d_gene: NA
j_gene: TRBJ1-2
CDR3aa: CASSVDVPRGGYTF
CDR3nt: TGTGCCAGTAGTGTAGACGTTCCCCGGGGTGGCTACACCTTC

abundance: NA
v_gene: TRBV6-5
len: 16
d_gene: NA
j_gene: TRBJ2-5
CDR3aa: CASSYTSSFGGETQYF
CDR3nt: TGTGCCAGCAGTTACACTAGTTCATTTGGCGGGGAGACCCAGTACTTC

abundance: NA
v_gene: TRBV10-3
len: 14
d_gene: NA
j_gene: TRBJ1-3
CDR3aa: CAISEQLTGNTIYF
CDR3nt: TGTGCCATCAGTGAACAGCTCACTGGAAACACCATATATTTT

abundance: NA
v_gene: TRBV5-1
len: 11
d_gene: NA
j_gene: TRBJ2-5
CDR3aa: CASSLQETQYF
CDR3nt: TGCGCCAGCAGCCTTCAAGAGACCCAGTACTTC

abundance: NA
v_gene: TRBV7-9
len: 14
d_gene: NA
j_gene: TRBJ2-1
CDR3aa: CASSSDFSYNEQFF
CDR3nt: TGTGCCAGCAGCTCGGACTTCTCCTACAATGAGCAGTTCTTC

abundance: NA
v_gene: TRBV2
len: 12
d_gene: NA
j_gene: TRBJ2-3
CDR3aa: CASRRETDTQYF
CDR3nt: TGTGCCAGCCGCAGGGAAACAGATACGCAGTATTTT

abundance: few
v_gene: TRBV5-1
len: 16
d_gene: NA
j_gene: TRBJ2-4
CDR3aa: CASSPTDTLAKNIQYF
CDR3nt: TGCGCCAGCAGCCCCACGGACACCCTAGCCAAAAACATTCAGTACTTC

abundance: NA
v_gene: TRBV6-4
len: 14
d_gene: TRBD2
j_gene: TRBJ2-2
CDR3aa: CASSEGLAAGELFF
CDR3nt: TGTGCCAGCAGTGAGGGACTAGCGGCCGGGGAGCTGTTTTTT

abundance: NA
v_gene: TRBV9
len: 15
d_gene: NA
j_gene: TRBJ1-5
CDR3aa: CASSKNGQRNQPQHF
CDR3nt: TGTGCCAGCAGCAAAAATGGACAGAGGAATCAGCCCCAGCATTTT

abundance: once
v_gene: TRBV6-5
len: 12
d_gene: NA
j_gene: TRBJ1-1
CDR3aa: CASSYRTGEAFF
CDR3nt: TGTGCCAGCAGTTACCGCACAGGTGAAGCTTTCTTT

abundance: NA
v_gene: TRBV16
len: 13
d_gene: TRBD1
j_gene: TRBJ1-2
CDR3aa: CASSPTGGYGYTF
CDR3nt: TGTGCCAGCAGCCCGACAGGGGGCTATGGCTACACCTTC

abundance: NA
v_gene: TRBV28
len: 16
d_gene: NA
j_gene: TRBJ2-5
CDR3aa: CASSWTARTNQETQYF
CDR3nt: TGTGCCAGCAGTTGGACAGCCCGGACAAACCAAGAGACCCAGTACTTC

abundance: NA
v_gene: TRBV30
len: 13
d_gene: NA
j_gene: TRBJ1-2
CDR3aa: CAWSVRTNYGYTF
CDR3nt: TGTGCCTGGAGTGTACGTACAAACTATGGCTACACCTTC

abundance: few
v_gene: TRBV15
len: 15
d_gene: NA
j_gene: TRBJ1-4
CDR3aa: CATSRDRGHGEKLFF
CDR3nt: TGTGCCACCAGCAGAGATCGGGGACACGGTGAAAAACTGTTTTTT

abundance: NA
v_gene: TRBV29-1
len: 15
d_gene: TRBD1
j_gene: TRBJ2-5
CDR3aa: CSVEQGASKQETQYF
CDR3nt: TGCAGCGTTGAACAGGGGGCGTCAAAACAAGAGACCCAGTACTTC

abundance: NA
v_gene: TRBV12-5
len: 12
d_gene: TRBD2
j_gene: TRBJ2-7
CDR3aa: CASGFGGYEQYF
CDR3nt: TGTGCTAGTGGTTTCGGGGGGTACGAGCAGTACTTC

abundance: NA
v_gene: TRBV7-3
len: 14
d_gene: NA
j_gene: TRBJ1-1
CDR3aa: CASSLKAGDGEAFF
CDR3nt: TGTGCCAGCAGCTTGAAGGCGGGGGACGGTGAAGCTTTCTTT

abundance: NA
v_gene: TRBV4-1
len: 17
d_gene: TRBD2
j_gene: TRBJ2-3
CDR3aa: CASSHLTSGSETDTQYF
CDR3nt: TGCGCCAGCAGCCACCTGACTAGCGGGAGTGAAACAGATACGCAGTATTTT

abundance: NA
v_gene: TRBV2
len: 14
d_gene: NA
j_gene: TRBJ1-1
CDR3aa: CASSPREMNTEAFF
CDR3nt: TGTGCCAGCAGTCCCAGGGAAATGAACACTGAAGCTTTCTTT

abundance: NA
v_gene: TRBV16
len: 12
d_gene: NA
j_gene: TRBJ1-1
CDR3aa: CASSLSGAEAFF
CDR3nt: TGTGCCAGCAGCCTTTCCGGGGCAGAAGCTTTCTTT

abundance: NA
v_gene: TRBV5-8
len: 15
d_gene: NA
j_gene: TRBJ1-4
CDR3aa: CASRFGPGENEKLFF
CDR3nt: TGTGCCAGCAGATTTGGACCCGGTGAGAATGAAAAACTGTTTTTT

abundance: NA
v_gene: TRBV4-1
len: 16
d_gene: TRBD1
j_gene: TRBJ1-2
CDR3aa: CASSQDNAGGRYGYTF
CDR3nt: TGCGCCAGCAGCCAAGATAATGCAGGGGGCCGCTATGGCTACACCTTC

abundance: NA
v_gene: TRBV6-5
len: 15
d_gene: NA
j_gene: TRBJ2-2
CDR3aa: CASSSPGQNTGELFF
CDR3nt: TGTGCCAGCAGTTCCCCGGGACAGAACACCGGGGAGCTGTTTTTT

abundance: NA
v_gene: TRBV27
len: 14
d_gene: NA
j_gene: TRBJ2-1
CDR3aa: CASSFLARDNEQFF
CDR3nt: TGTGCCAGCAGTTTCCTAGCGAGAGACAATGAGCAGTTCTTC

abundance: NA
v_gene: TRBV4-1
len: 14
d_gene: NA
j_gene: TRBJ1-1
CDR3aa: CASRNRAKGTEAFF
CDR3nt: TGCGCCAGCAGGAACAGGGCCAAGGGAACTGAAGCTTTCTTT

abundance: NA
v_gene: TRBV6-6
len: 13
d_gene: NA
j_gene: TRBJ1-1
CDR3aa: CASIPQTNTEAFF
CDR3nt: TGTGCCAGCATCCCACAGACGAACACTGAAGCTTTCTTT

abundance: NA
v_gene: TRBV7-6
len: 15
d_gene: TRBD1
j_gene: TRBJ1-2
CDR3aa: CASSPNGQGNYGYTF
CDR3nt: TGTGCCAGCAGCCCAAATGGACAGGGGAACTATGGCTACACCTTC

abundance: NA
v_gene: TRBV6-1
len: 14
d_gene: TRBD2
j_gene: TRBJ2-7
CDR3aa: CASSETPSGYEQYF
CDR3nt: TGTGCCAGCAGTGAAACCCCTAGCGGCTACGAGCAGTACTTC

abundance: NA
v_gene: TRBV27
len: 14
d_gene: NA
j_gene: TRBJ2-6
CDR3aa: CASSPITGANVLTF
CDR3nt: TGTGCCAGCAGTCCCATTACTGGGGCCAACGTCCTGACTTTC

abundance: NA
v_gene: TRBV6-6
len: 13
d_gene: NA
j_gene: TRBJ1-5
CDR3aa: CASSTGYHQPQHF
CDR3nt: TGTGCCAGCAGTACAGGGTACCATCAGCCCCAGCATTTT